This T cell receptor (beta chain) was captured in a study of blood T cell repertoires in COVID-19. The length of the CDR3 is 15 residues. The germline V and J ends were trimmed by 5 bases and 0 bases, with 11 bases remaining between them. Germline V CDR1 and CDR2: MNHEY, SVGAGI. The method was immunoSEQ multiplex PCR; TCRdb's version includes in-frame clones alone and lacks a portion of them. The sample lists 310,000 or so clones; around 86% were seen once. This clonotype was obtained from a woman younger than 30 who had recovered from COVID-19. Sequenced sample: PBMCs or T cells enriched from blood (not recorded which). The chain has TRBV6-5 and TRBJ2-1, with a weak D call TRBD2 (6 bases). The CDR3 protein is CASSPWGDSYNEQFF. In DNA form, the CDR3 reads TGTGCCAGCAGTCCTTGGGGGGACTCCTACAATGAGCAGTTCTTC.